This T cell receptor beta chain appears in the sequencing data of a study of neurological immune-mediated disorders. Study findings and constraints: It was HTLV-1-associated myelopathy that showed the most TCR clonal expansion, while multiple sclerosis showed the least, falling below healthy controls. Among expanded clones, no CDR3 amino acid sequences were shared across subjects, a pattern suggesting private repertoires in all groups.

Germline V gene lookup returns CDR1 SGHRS and CDR2 YFSETQ. CDR3 length: 16 amino acids. J was trimmed by 8 bases and V by 3 bases; bases with no gene match: 10. TCRdb recomputed calls from the 5' RACE reads with MiXCR, one row per CDR3 protein. The sample consists of 20,000 to 30,000 distinct CDR3 sequences, around 15% of them appearing once. This clonotype was counted ten times or more. What it recognizes is unknown. The chain combines TRBV5-1 with TRBJ2-2; 10 bases fit TRBD1. The specimen was PBMCs. This receptor was obtained from a woman aged 40 to 55 with HTLV-1-associated myelopathy (HAM/TSP). CDR3 region: CASSSSGTGALGELFF. DNA of the CDR3: TGCGCCAGCAGCTCCTCCGGGACAGGGGCCCTGGGGGAGCTGTTTTTT.